This T cell receptor beta chain stems from a study of radiation and T cells in renal cell carcinoma. Study results and caveats: In nephrectomy-only tumors, top 100 clonotypes averaged approximately 40%, versus approximately 54% irradiated. Intratumoral heterogeneity was not captured in these roughly 1 g regions. Top tumor clonotypes rose in blood 2 weeks post-radiation, then contracted.

The treatment denotes: 15 Gy SBRT to primary tumor, nephrectomy 4 weeks later. Nephrectomy followed 15 Gy stereotactic body radiation by 4 weeks. Assay used: immunoSEQ multiplex PCR; TCRdb lists only in-frame clones, some missing. This sample has around 13,000 clones, with around 35% found just once. Comment on this clone: No antigen is known for it.

Between the trimmed V and J ends, which lost 0 bases and 5 bases, there was a span of 4 bases. The CDR3 totals 12 residues. Germline values: CDR1 LNHNV, CDR2 YYDKDF (reference sequence). Sequenced material: tumor tissue, taken from a patient whose treatment included radiotherapy and nephrectomy. The chain combines TRBV15 with TRBJ2-5; D not resolved. The receptor was derived from a man aged 60 to 75 with renal cell carcinoma. The CDR3 DNA reads as TGTGCCACCAGCAGAGATGCGGAGACCCAGTACTTC. It is translated as CATSRDAETQYF.